This T cell receptor (beta chain) comes out of a study of post-analysis software for immune sequencing data. Study conclusions and caveats: With TRBV5-6, TRBV5-1 and TRBV20-1 included, 4 to 6 TRBV segments were more frequent in patients than in controls. Controls had significantly higher normalized Chao1 diversity than multiple sclerosis patients. By F measure, samples from a shared preparation batch strongly co-clustered.

The library was made from cDNA and included unique molecular identifiers. Each CDR3 protein is one row after TCRdb ran MiXCR on the PCR reads. The data contain about half a million distinct CDR3 sequences, under 40% of them singletons. Of note for this clonotype: Its antigen is still unknown.

The V and J ends lost 1 base and 7 bases, in that order; junction bases with no gene match: 6. CDR1 and CDR2 (germline): LGHDT, YNNKEL (reference sequence). This CDR3 has 14 amino acids. The sequence was collected from a girl younger than 18 with multiple sclerosis. Sequenced input: blood. The chain recombines TRBV3-1 with TRBJ2-5; 7 bases align to TRBD2. This chain's CDR3 is CASSQVGGEATQYF. The CDR3, as DNA: TGTGCCAGCAGCCAAGTGGGGGGGGAAGCGACCCAGTACTTC.